The rows below give T cell receptor beta chains drawn from one sample of a study of blood T cell repertoires in COVID-19. TCRdb keeps only in-frame clones here, not all; method: immunoSEQ multiplex PCR. The sample shows 70,000 to 75,000 clones, approximately 85% of them seen only once. The specimen was peripheral blood. Receptors were obtained from a human donor in a cohort sampled during active COVID-19. Both conserved end residues are part of each CDR3. A D gene is named only where the DNA matches it firmly. For some rows the clone size is stated as once, few or many, or as a class when expanded; others skip it.

v_call	j_call	clone_size	d_call	cdr3_nt	cdr3_aa
TRBV7-3	TRBJ2-5	.	TRBD2	TGTGCCAGCAGGGTTGGCGGGGGCCAAGAGACCCAGTACTTC	CASRVGGGQETQYF
TRBV5-5	TRBJ2-5	.	TRBD2	TGTGCCAGCAGACCATGGACTAGCGGGAGGGAGACCCAGTACTTC	CASRPWTSGRETQYF
TRBV6-1	TRBJ2-7	few	TRBD1	TGTGCCAGCAGTGAAACGGGACAGCTTTCAGTGAACTACGAGCAGTACTTC	CASSETGQLSVNYEQYF
TRBV12-5	TRBJ2-1	.	TRBD2	TGTGCTAGTGGTACCGAATCCGGGACTAGCGGGATAGGCTCGTACAATGAGCAGTTCTTC	CASGTESGTSGIGSYNEQFF
TRBV5-1	TRBJ2-1	.	TRBD1	TGCGCCAGCAGCTTGGGGGCTAGCAGGGGGAATGAGCAGTTCTTC	CASSLGASRGNEQFF
TRBV21-1	TRBJ2-7	medium-sized	.	TGTGCCAGCAGCACACAGCCCCGGGACAGCGGCCACGAGCAGTACTTC	CASSTQPRDSGHEQYF
TRBV7-8	TRBJ2-6	.	.	TGTGCCAGCACCTTCACTGGGGCCAACGTCCTGACTTTC	CASTFTGANVLTF
TRBV19	TRBJ1-1	.	.	TGTGCCAGTAGTATCACGCAGGCCTCTGAAGCTTTCTTT	CASSITQASEAFF
TRBV7-9	TRBJ2-5	.	TRBD2	TGTGCCAGCAGCGGGGATGGCGGGAGGGAAGAGACCCAGTACTTC	CASSGDGGREETQYF
TRBV4-2	TRBJ2-3	.	TRBD1	TGTGCCAGCAGCCACCTCCGGGACAGGGACACAGATACGCAGTATTTT	CASSHLRDRDTDTQYF
TRBV4-1	TRBJ2-1	.	.	TGCGCCAGCAGCCCAAAAGGGGAATCTAATGAGCAGTTCTTC	CASSPKGESNEQFF
TRBV19	TRBJ1-6	.	.	TGTGCCAGTAGTCTTGAAGACAGCTCCTATAATTCACCCCTCCACTTT	CASSLEDSSYNSPLHF
TRBV3-1/TRBV3-2	TRBJ2-1	.	.	TGTGCCAGCAGCCAAGTGATGAGGAGCTCCTACAATGAGCAGTTCTTC	CASSQVMRSSYNEQFF
TRBV11-3	TRBJ1-2	.	.	TGTGCCAGCAGCTTACTCCAGGTTGATGGCTACACCTTC	CASSLLQVDGYTF
TRBV5-1	TRBJ2-1	.	TRBD1	TGCGCCAGCAGCTCGACAGGGCCTGAGCAGTTCTTC	CASSSTGPEQFF
TRBV15	TRBJ1-4	.	.	TGTGCCACCAGCGGCGTATTTCAGGCAACTAATGAAAAACTGTTTTTT	CATSGVFQATNEKLFF
TRBV27	TRBJ2-1	few	TRBD2	TGTGCCAGGGGAGGGCAGTCGTACAATGAGCAGTTCTTC	CARGGQSYNEQFF
TRBV5-1	TRBJ2-2	.	.	TGCGCCAGCAGCTTCTCTAGACCGAACACCGGGGAGCTGTTTTTT	CASSFSRPNTGELFF
TRBV12-3/TRBV12-4	TRBJ2-7	.	TRBD1	TGTGCCAGCAGACAGGGGGCCTACTACGAGCAGTACTTC	CASRQGAYYEQYF
TRBV5-4	TRBJ2-5	.	.	TGTGCCAGCAGCTCGGGACTTAAGAACCTAGAGACCCAGTACTTC	CASSSGLKNLETQYF
TRBV4-1	TRBJ2-5	once	.	TGCGCCAGCAGCCAAGCGGTAGGGGGGGCCGGGGAGACCCAGTACTTC	CASSQAVGGAGETQYF
TRBV27	TRBJ2-1	.	TRBD2	TGTGCCAGCAGTTTTCGGCTAGCGGGAGGCAATGAGCAGTTCTTC	CASSFRLAGGNEQFF
TRBV9	TRBJ1-1	.	TRBD1	TGTGCCAGCAGCGTAGTAGGGACAGGGGGCAAATCAGGGGCTTTCTTT	CASSVVGTGGKSGAFF
TRBV18	TRBJ1-2	few	.	TGTGCCAGCTCACCCCGCTTGGGGGGAAACTATGGCTACACCTTC	CASSPRLGGNYGYTF
TRBV12-3/TRBV12-4	TRBJ1-1	.	.	TGTGCCAGCAGTTTGACAGGGAACACTGAAGCTTTCTTT	CASSLTGNTEAFF
TRBV5-6	TRBJ2-7	.	.	TGTGCCAGCAGCTTGGACTTTGCGTCTACCTACGAGCAGTACTTC	CASSLDFASTYEQYF
TRBV29-1	TRBJ2-3	.	TRBD1	TGCAGCACCGCCGGGACAGGGGACCGCACAGATACGCAGTATTTT	CSTAGTGDRTDTQYF
TRBV5-1	TRBJ2-1	.	TRBD2	TGCGCCAGCAGCCAAGCGGGAAGGTCCTACAATGAGCAGTTCTTC	CASSQAGRSYNEQFF
TRBV6-1	TRBJ2-1	once	TRBD1	TGTGCCAGCAGTGAAGTTTCCGGGACAGGGGGGAGTGGGGGTGAGCAGTTCTTC	CASSEVSGTGGSGGEQFF
TRBV2	TRBJ2-5	.	.	TGTGCCAGCAGTAGAAGCTCCAACTACCAAGAGACCCAGTACTTC	CASSRSSNYQETQYF
TRBV12-3/TRBV12-4	TRBJ1-2	.	TRBD1	TGTGCCAGCCGCCTCGGGACAGGGTATGGCTACACCTTC	CASRLGTGYGYTF
TRBV28	TRBJ1-1	.	.	TGTGCCAGCAGATCAGGGTTCACTGAAGCTTTCTTT	CASRSGFTEAFF
TRBV7-7	TRBJ2-1	.	.	TGTGCCAGCAGCTTAGGAGGGGGGGCCCCTCTCAATGAGCAGTTCTTC	CASSLGGGAPLNEQFF
TRBV11-2	TRBJ2-1	few	.	TGTGCCAGCAGCAGAAGCTATGAGCAGTTCTTC	CASSRSYEQFF
TRBV30	TRBJ2-7	.	.	TGTGCCTGGAGATTTGCGGGCACCTCCTACGAGCAGTACTTC	CAWRFAGTSYEQYF
TRBV7-2	TRBJ2-5	.	.	TGTGCCAGCAGCTTAGACCCCCGGGGCCAAGAGACCCAGTACTTC	CASSLDPRGQETQYF
TRBV5-1	TRBJ2-5	.	.	TGCGCCAGCAGCTTGGGAAGCGGTCAAGAGACCCAGTACTTC	CASSLGSGQETQYF
TRBV14	TRBJ2-1	few	.	TGTGCCAGCAGCCAAGATCGCCTGGGCGCGCAGTTCTTC	CASSQDRLGAQFF
TRBV9	TRBJ1-2	.	.	TGTGCCAGCAGCCCCCGTGGTGGCAGGGTGGACTATGGCTACACCTTC	CASSPRGGRVDYGYTF
TRBV9	TRBJ2-5	few	TRBD2	TGTGCCAGCAGCGGACCTAGCGGGGGGGCTTTGGAGACCCAGTACTTC	CASSGPSGGALETQYF